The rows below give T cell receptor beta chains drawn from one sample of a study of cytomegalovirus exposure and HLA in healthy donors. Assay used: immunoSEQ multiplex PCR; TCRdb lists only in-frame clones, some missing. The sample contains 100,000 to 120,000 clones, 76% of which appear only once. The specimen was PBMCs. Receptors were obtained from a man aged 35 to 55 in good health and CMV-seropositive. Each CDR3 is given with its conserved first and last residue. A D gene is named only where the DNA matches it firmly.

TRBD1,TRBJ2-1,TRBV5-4,CASRDRASYNEQFF
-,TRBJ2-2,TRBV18,CASSAADSKNTGELFF
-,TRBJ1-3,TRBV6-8,CASRQQGNGNTIYF
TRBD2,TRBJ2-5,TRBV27,CASSPGTSGEETQYF
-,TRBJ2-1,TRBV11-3,CASTTEDSYNEQFF
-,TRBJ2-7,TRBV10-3,CAIGQGYQHEQYF
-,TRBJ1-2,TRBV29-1,CSVEPRGTLGYGYTF
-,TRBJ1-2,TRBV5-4,CASRSRGVGGYTF
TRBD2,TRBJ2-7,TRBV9,CASSASGRAGDEQHF
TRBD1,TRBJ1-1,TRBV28,CASSPGGAGRTEAFF
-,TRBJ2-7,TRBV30,CACLAISYEQYF
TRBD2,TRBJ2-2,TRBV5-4,CANESAGLTGELFF
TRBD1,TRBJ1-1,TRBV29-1,CSVGQGTEAFF
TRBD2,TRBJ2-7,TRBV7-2,CASSLGLAGTYEQYF
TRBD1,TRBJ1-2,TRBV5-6,CASSPDRDYGYTF
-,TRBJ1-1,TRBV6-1,CASSDKMNTEAFF
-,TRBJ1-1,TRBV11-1,CASSLGEWHHTEAFF
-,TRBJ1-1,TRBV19,CASKEGRYTEAFF
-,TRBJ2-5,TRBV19,CASSGGETQYF
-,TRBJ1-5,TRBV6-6,CASKFPGVNQPQHF
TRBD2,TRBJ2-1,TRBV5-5,CASSFSGGAYNEQFF
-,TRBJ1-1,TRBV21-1,CANSLNPGQGYAFF
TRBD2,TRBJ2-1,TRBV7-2,CASSLAAGGRDGQFF
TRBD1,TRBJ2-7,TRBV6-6,CATLTGGSYEQYF
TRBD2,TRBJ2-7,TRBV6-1,CASSQAGGGGQYF
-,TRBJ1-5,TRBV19,CASSLVAGDLSNQPQHF
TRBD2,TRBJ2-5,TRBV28,CASSFRGGGGETQYF
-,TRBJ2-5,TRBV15,CATSSPGQGPRGYLTQYF
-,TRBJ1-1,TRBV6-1,CASSEHGGRRAFF
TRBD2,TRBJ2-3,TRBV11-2,CASSSWGTSQYTQYF
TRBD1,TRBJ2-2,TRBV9,CASSFRDSNTGELFF
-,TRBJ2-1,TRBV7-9,CASSLVPSREQFF
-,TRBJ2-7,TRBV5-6,CASSYGWNYEQYF
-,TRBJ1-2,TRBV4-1,CASSPRGGAQGYTF
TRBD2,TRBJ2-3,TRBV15,CATSRFRGTSGTPTGTDTQYF
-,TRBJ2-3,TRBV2,CASSENSGYTDTQYF
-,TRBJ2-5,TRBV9,CASSPTGIVRETQYF
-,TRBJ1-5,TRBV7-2,CASSFSVSAWNQPQHF
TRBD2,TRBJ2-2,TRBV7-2,CASSFAGVGTGELFF
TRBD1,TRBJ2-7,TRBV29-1,CSVLGGQGADEQYF
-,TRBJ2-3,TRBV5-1,CASSLGLPTDTQYF
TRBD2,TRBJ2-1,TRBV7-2,CASSRSGAGGYNEQFF
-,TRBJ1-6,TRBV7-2,CASSLKIGSYNSPLHF
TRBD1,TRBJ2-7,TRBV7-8,CASSPWTGVPYEQYF
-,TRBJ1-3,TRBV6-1,CASSGQGKLGTGNTIYF
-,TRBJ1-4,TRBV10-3,CAIRGANEKLFF
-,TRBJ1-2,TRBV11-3,CASSLGTASLTF
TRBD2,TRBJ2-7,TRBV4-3,CASSQAFPGLTYEQYF
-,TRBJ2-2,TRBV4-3,CASSHCVGEQRTGELFF
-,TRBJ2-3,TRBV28,CASSGPGLLTDTQYF
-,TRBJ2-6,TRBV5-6,CASSLRPPGANGLTF
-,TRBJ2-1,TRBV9,CASSVGAHNEQFF
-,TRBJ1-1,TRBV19,CASSIRGEAFF
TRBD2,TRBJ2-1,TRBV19,CASNSESGTSGAEQFF
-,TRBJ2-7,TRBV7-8,CASSLLASSWNEQYF
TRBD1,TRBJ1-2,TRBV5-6,CASRYQGGTGYTF
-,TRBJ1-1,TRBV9,CASSVGGLTEAFF